The 17 T cell receptor beta chains given below trace back to one sample, sequenced in a study of T-cell reconstitution after alpha-beta-depleted transplantation in children (dated by TCRdb to the mid-2010s). Library generation was performed with PCR. Sequencing took place on an Illumina HiSeq 2500. Molecular barcoding was employed in the preparation of TCR libraries, with unique molecular identifiers being used to normalize TCRbeta repertoire quantification. TCRdb's own reprocessing of the public reads used fastp at Q25 and MiXCR and kept productive beta chains. Each record represents a unique CDR3 protein, reported with the most common genes and DNA among its rows. The table for this sample lists about 360,000 distinct CDR3 sequences; less than 15% of them were counted only once. The ten most abundant clones make up about 3.9% of the sample. Sequenced here: PBMCs, sampled from the stem cell graft. These TCRs come from a human donor who donated a stem cell graft to a child with Fanconi anemia.

This clonotype was detected ten times or more. The V and J genes are TRBV12-3 or TRBV12-4 and TRBJ1-5, with a weak D call TRBD1 (5 bases). V lost 3 bases, J lost 2 bases, and 11 bases lay in between. The CDR3 extends over 15 amino acids. The DNA for the CDR3 is TGTGCCAGCAGTTTGGGTCAGGGTGGCAATCAGCCCCAGCATTTT. This codes for CASSLGQGGNQPQHF.

The chain couples TRBV28 to TRBJ2-3; 10 bases are a match to TRBD1. V lost 6 bases to trimming and J lost 1 base; unmatched junction nucleotides: 4. CDR1 MDHEN and CDR2 SYDVKM come from the germline V gene. This CDR3 has 15 amino acids. The CDR3 loop is CASRLDRGGTDTQYF. The CDR3 DNA is TGTGCCAGCAGGTTGGACAGGGGGGGCACAGATACGCAGTATTTT.

This clonotype turned up a few times. The chain employs TRBV25-1 and TRBJ1-5, with D unresolved. Germline CDR1 reads MGHDK; CDR2 reads SYGVNS. This CDR3 contains 13 residues. V lost 3 bases to trimming and J lost 9 bases, with 12 bases between them. The DNA for the CDR3 is TGTGCCAGCAGTGAGGACCTGGAGGGGCCCCAGCATTTT. Its translation: CASSEDLEGPQHF.

V and J are TRBV6-5 and TRBJ1-3; unclear D gene. Germline CDR1 is MNHEY and CDR2 is SVGAGI. This CDR3 has 14 residues. V gave up 5 bases and J gave up 4 bases, with 12 bases separating them. CDR3 DNA sequence: TGTGCCAGCAGTCCCGGCTTAAGGGGAAACACCATATATTTT. This sequence encodes CASSPGLRGNTIYF.

The chain links TRBV6-1 to TRBJ2-1; 9 nucleotides line up with TRBD1. Germline trimming cut 5 bases from V and 7 bases from J; bases unmatched to any gene: 6. The CDR3 extends over 14 amino acids. CDR1 is MNHNS, CDR2 SASEGT, per germline. The CDR3 is CASSRDRVTNEQFF. Here the CDR3 DNA reads TGTGCCAGCAGTCGGGACAGGGTGACTAATGAGCAGTTCTTC.

This clonotype has just a few counts. The chain uses TRBV12-3 or TRBV12-4 and TRBJ2-1; 10 bases fit TRBD2. The CDR3 spans 15 residues. V dropped 5 bases and J dropped 5; count of bases not matched to a gene: 6. CDR3 protein: CASSPHLAGDNEQFF. The CDR3 DNA reads as TGTGCCAGCAGTCCTCACCTAGCGGGGGACAATGAGCAGTTCTTC.

CDR3 nucleotides: TGCGCCAGCAGCCAAACTGGGAAAGGGGGCGGGTCCCTTGGGAAGCAGTTCTTC. Protein product: CASSQTGKGGGSLGKQFF. The chain employs TRBV4-3 and TRBJ2-1; 7 bases agree with TRBD1. The length of the CDR3 is 18 residues. The V gene end was trimmed by 2 bases and the J gene end by 11 bases; junction bases not matched to a gene: 21. Germline V CDR1 and CDR2: LGHNA, YSLEER.

This clonotype occurred many times. The chain is built from TRBV5-6 and TRBJ2-7, with 8 bases fitting TRBD1. The CDR3 sequence is 13 residues long. J lost 4 bases, V lost 4 bases, and 4 bases had no gene match. The germline gives CDR1 SGHDT, CDR2 YYEEEE. The CDR3 is CASSPRGRYEQYV. The CDR3 nucleotides are TGTGCCAGCAGCCCCAGGGGGCGGTACGAGCAGTACGTC.

This clonotype was detected a few times. CDR3 in DNA: TGTGCCAGCAGCTTAGGGGACGGACCCTACGAGCAGTACGTC. Translated, it gives CASSLGDGPYEQYV. The rearrangement uses TRBV11-2 and TRBJ2-7; perhaps D is TRBD1 or TRBD2 (5 bases each). The CDR3 length is 14 residues. V shed 1 base and J shed 2 bases, with 9 bases lying between them. The germline V gene has CDR1 SGHAT and CDR2 FQNNGV.

The V and J genes are TRBV20-1 and TRBJ2-2; 11 bases align to TRBD2. The CDR3 has 16 amino acids. Losses at the gene ends were 0 bases for V and 5 bases for J; bases not matched to a gene: 5. Per the germline V gene, CDR1 is DFQATT and CDR2 is SNEGSKA (reference sequence). CDR3 protein: CSARDWASGGTGELFF. CDR3 in DNA: TGCAGTGCTAGAGATTGGGCTAGCGGGGGGACCGGGGAGCTGTTTTTT.

This clonotype was seen ten or more times. The V call is TRBV5-5, the J call TRBJ2-4; the D gene is possibly TRBD1 (7 bases). With 4 bases removed from V and 4 bases from J, the gap between germline ends came to 12 bases. The CDR3 consists of 14 residues. Per the germline V gene, CDR1 is SGHKS and CDR2 is YYEKEE (reference sequence). CDR3 bases: TGTGCCAGCAGCCCGGGGGACAGTAAAAACATTCAGTACTTC. This codes for CASSPGDSKNIQYF.

The chain employs TRBV7-2 and TRBJ2-2; no definite D call. Trimming cost V 2 bases and J 0 bases, with 10 bases left between them. The CDR3 is 16 residues long. Germline V CDR1 and CDR2: SGHTA, FQGNSA. CDR3 DNA: TGTGCCAGCAGCTTAAATCCAGCAGCGAACACCGGGGAGCTGTTTTTT. It specifies CASSLNPAANTGELFF.

The chain carries TRBV5-5 and TRBJ2-5; 10 bases align to TRBD1. Germline V gene sequence: CDR1 SGHKS, CDR2 YYEKEE (reference sequence). CDR3 size: 14 residues. The trim removed 6 bases at V and 2 bases at J, leaving 4 bases unmatched. This CDR3 reads CASTRTGGQETQYF. The CDR3 DNA sequence: TGTGCCAGCACCCGGACAGGGGGACAAGAGACCCAGTACTTC.

This clonotype was detected ten times or more. The chain employs TRBV29-1 and TRBJ2-5; no clear D gene. The CDR3 has 12 amino acids. Per germline, CDR1 SQVTM and CDR2 ANQGSEA. V shed 2 bases and J shed 3 bases, with 7 bases lying between them. The CDR3 region has the DNA TGCAGCGTTGAAAACGCTGAAGAGACCCAGTACTTC. Protein product: CSVENAEETQYF.

The rearrangement links TRBV4-3 to TRBJ1-2; 9 bases line up with TRBD1. The CDR3 length is 15 residues. The V gene end was trimmed by 5 bases and the J gene end by 3 bases; junction bases not matched to a gene: 7. Per germline, CDR1 LGHNA and CDR2 YSLEER. The CDR3 spells CASSLGQGEYYGYTF. The CDR3 coding sequence is TGCGCCAGCAGCTTGGGACAGGGTGAATACTATGGCTACACCTTC.

V and J are TRBV20-1 and TRBJ2-5, with 8 bases fitting TRBD2. CDR3 size: 17 residues. Trimming took 0 bases from V and 3 from J; bases not matched to a gene: 12. Germline CDR1 DFQATT, CDR2 SNEGSKA (reference sequence). The CDR3 coding sequence is TGCAGTGCTAGAGATCCCGTGGTAGCGGGGCTAAAAGAGACCCAGTACTTC. Translating it yields CSARDPVVAGLKETQYF.

The chain joins TRBV20-1 to TRBJ1-1, with unresolved D. The CDR3 has 12 amino acids. The germline gives CDR1 DFQATT, CDR2 SNEGSKA (reference sequence). CDR3 in amino acids: CSSRVSNTEAFF. The CDR3 nucleotides are TGCAGCTCCCGGGTGTCAAACACTGAAGCTTTCTTT.